The clone carrying this T cell receptor beta chain was observed a handful of times. The antigen is undetermined. Each CDR3 protein gets one entry after TCRdb re-called the RT-PCR reads with MiXCR. The sample records roughly 700,000 distinct CDR3 sequences, around 14% being singletons. The entry originates in a study of response to subunit inactivated influenza vaccine. The CDR3 loop spans 13 amino acids. Looked up from germline, CDR1 is MGHRA and CDR2 is YSYEKL. V was shortened by 1 base and J by 8 bases, with 9 bases between the two germline ends. Study results and limitations: Only a handful of new T cells, the authors suggested, are recruited with each seasonal influenza vaccination.

This rearrangement joins TRBV4-1 to TRBJ2-1; D remains unclear. The receptor was isolated from a man aged 50 to 59 who received an inactivated influenza vaccine. The specimen comprised PBMCs from blood, sampled 14 to 15 days before vaccination. CDR3 in amino acids: CASSQVLGDEQFF. The CDR3 DNA is TGCGCCAGCAGCCAAGTTCTAGGCGATGAGCAGTTCTTC.